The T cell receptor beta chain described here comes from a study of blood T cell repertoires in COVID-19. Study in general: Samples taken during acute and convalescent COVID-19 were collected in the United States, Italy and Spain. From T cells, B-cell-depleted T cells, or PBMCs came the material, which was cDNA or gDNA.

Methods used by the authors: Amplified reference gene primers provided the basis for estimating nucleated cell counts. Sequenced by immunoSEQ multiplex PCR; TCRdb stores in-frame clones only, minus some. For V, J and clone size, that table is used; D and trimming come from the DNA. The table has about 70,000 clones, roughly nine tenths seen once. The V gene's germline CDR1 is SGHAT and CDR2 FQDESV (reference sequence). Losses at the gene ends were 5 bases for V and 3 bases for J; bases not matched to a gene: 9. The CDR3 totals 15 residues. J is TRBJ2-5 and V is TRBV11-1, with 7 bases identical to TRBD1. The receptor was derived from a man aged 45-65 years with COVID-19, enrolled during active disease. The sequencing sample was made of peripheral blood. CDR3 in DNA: TGTGCCAGCAGCCGAAGAGGACAGGAAAAAGAGACCCAGTACTTC. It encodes CASSRRGQEKETQYF.